A single sample gave rise to the 26 T cell receptor beta chains below, sequenced in a study of Graves' ophthalmopathy and Graves' hyperthyroidism. The sequenced template was RNA, covering the TCR beta CDR3 region. HTBI primers primed a first-round RT-PCR, and a second-round multiplex PCR followed. TCRdb called the multiplex PCR reads again in MiXCR, with one record for every CDR3 protein. In the table there are a few hundred thousand distinct CDR3 sequences, 15% of which are singletons. Sequenced: peripheral blood. The source is a young woman with stable Graves' hyperthyroidism.

Regarding this clonotype: The junction does not match germline at one end; this may be a read error. The chain employs TRBV6-2 or TRBV6-3 and TRBJ2-4; the D gene could be TRBD1 or TRBD2 (6 bases each). The germline V gene has CDR1 MNHEY and CDR2 SVGEGT. This CDR3 is 15 amino acids long. This CDR3 is CASALGGLAKNIKYF. CDR3 in DNA: TGTGCCAGCGCCCTGGGGGGCCTAGCCAAAAACATTAAGTACTTC.

This clonotype showed up many times. The J gene is TRBJ2-4, the V gene TRBV12-3 or TRBV12-4; 11 nucleotides align to TRBD2. The trim removed 7 bases at V and 8 bases at J, leaving 7 bases unmatched. The CDR3 consists of 14 residues. The CDR3 here is CASKIAGGPYIQYF. The CDR3 DNA reads TGTGCCAGCAAAATAGCGGGGGGGCCGTACATTCAGTACTTC.

The sample holds many counts of this clonotype. The CDR3 DNA reads as TGTGCCAGCAGCGATAGGCTTGTGGACGAGCAGTACTTC. It specifies CASSDRLVDEQYF. The chain couples TRBV6-2 or TRBV6-3 to TRBJ2-7; D is ambiguous. V was shortened by 6 bases and J by 5 bases, with 14 bases between the two germline ends. Germline V gene lookup returns CDR1 MNHEY and CDR2 SVGEGT. The CDR3 covers 13 residues.

This clonotype has at least ten counts. The chain is built from TRBV7-2 and TRBJ1-5, with D possibly being TRBD1 (6 bases). This CDR3 has 15 amino acids. Germline V gene lookup returns CDR1 SGHTA and CDR2 FQGNSA. V lost 1 base, J lost 7 bases, and 14 bases lay in between. The CDR3, as DNA: TGTGCCAGCAGCTTAGGGGCCGGGGGGGCACAGCCCCAGCATTTT. Amino acids: CASSLGAGGAQPQHF.

This clonotype was seen many times. The chain links TRBV12-3 or TRBV12-4 to TRBJ1-5; D uncertain. V was trimmed by 6 bases and J by 1 base, leaving 16 bases between them. This CDR3 has 16 amino acids. The CDR3 DNA sequence: TGTGCCAGCAGACTCAACTCGGCAGTAAGCAATCAGCCCCAGCATTTT. This encodes CASRLNSAVSNQPQHF.

This clonotype was seen ten or more times. The rearrangement links TRBV11-2 to TRBJ2-5; D uncertain. Trimming took 5 bases from V and 5 from J, leaving 15 bases between them. CDR1 SGHAT and CDR2 FQNNGV come from the germline V gene. The CDR3 extends over 14 amino acids. In nucleotides, the CDR3 is TGTGCCAGCAGCCAAGGAGTCCGTCGGGAGACCCAGTACTTC. It yields the protein CASSQGVRRETQYF.

This chain connects TRBV6-4 to TRBJ2-2; TRBD2 agrees at 12 bases. The CDR3 totals 17 residues. CDR1 and CDR2 (germline): MRHNA, SNTAGT. Trimming cost V 6 bases and J 0 bases; bases outside gene matches: 5. CDR3 sequence (DNA): TGTGCCAGCAGACTAACTAGCGGGGGGCCGAACACCGGGGAGCTGTTTTTT. Residues: CASRLTSGGPNTGELFF.

This clonotype has only a few counts. The rearrangement uses TRBV6-2 or TRBV6-3 and TRBJ1-2, with D possibly TRBD1 on 5 matching bases. There are 13 residues in the CDR3. Trimming took 2 bases from V and 8 from J, leaving 12 bases between them. Germline values: CDR1 MNHEY, CDR2 SVGEGT. In DNA, the CDR3 is TGTGCCAGCAGTTACGATAGGGGAACAGGCTACACCTTC. It is translated as CASSYDRGTGYTF.

This clonotype was detected ten times or more. At one end, the junction sequence differs from germline, possibly due to a read error. J is TRBJ2-5 and V is TRBV7-7; the D gene is possibly TRBD1 (6 bases). The CDR3 has 12 residues. Germline CDR1 is SSHAT and CDR2 is FNYEAQ (reference sequence). The CDR3 is CASSLTGKTQYF. The CDR3 nucleotides read TGTGCTAGCAGCTTAACAGGGAAGACCCAGTACTTC.

This clonotype was picked up many times. The chain couples TRBV7-9 to TRBJ1-1; D uncertain. Trimming pared 4 bases from V and 2 bases from J, leaving 8 bases between. The CDR3 contains 13 residues. The germline gives CDR1 SEHNR, CDR2 FQNEAQ (reference sequence). The CDR3 here is CASSSLINTEAFF. Here the CDR3 DNA reads TGTGCCAGCAGCTCTTTAATAAACACTGAAGCTTTCTTT.

The chain carries TRBV12-3 or TRBV12-4 and TRBJ2-7; TRBD1 might be the D (5 bases). The V end was cut by 3 bases, the J end by 3 bases, with 15 bases between. The CDR3 consists of 15 residues. The CDR3 sequence: CASSLSGPGFYEQYF. Here the CDR3 DNA reads TGTGCCAGCAGTTTGTCTGGTCCAGGGTTCTACGAGCAGTACTTC.

This clonotype has ten or more counts. The rearrangement links TRBV7-2 to TRBJ2-5, with TRBD2 matching 8 bases. V was pared by 4 bases and J by 2 bases, with 6 bases of the junction left unmatched. Germline V lookup: CDR1 SGHTA, CDR2 FQGNSA. The CDR3 is 15 residues long. The CDR3: CASSYDLAGQETQYF. CDR3 bases: TGTGCCAGCAGCTACGACTTAGCGGGGCAAGAGACCCAGTACTTC.

This clonotype has a count of ten or more. V and J are TRBV7-9 and TRBJ1-2; D call uncertain. Per germline, CDR1 SEHNR and CDR2 FQNEAQ (reference sequence). The CDR3 covers 12 residues. V lost 5 bases and J lost 8, with 12 bases in between. CDR3 in amino acids: CASSLLVEGYTF. CDR3 DNA: TGTGCCAGCAGCCTTCTTGTGGAAGGCTACACCTTC.

The chain couples TRBV11-2 to TRBJ2-7; D perhaps matches TRBD2 (6 bases). Looked up from germline, CDR1 is SGHAT and CDR2 is FQNNGV. The CDR3 extends over 18 amino acids. The ends were cut back, 8 bases at V and 2 bases at J, with 28 bases in the middle. This CDR3 is CASGSPRDFTKGTYEQYF. The CDR3, as DNA: TGTGCCAGCGGCTCCCCCCGGGACTTTACGAAGGGTACCTACGAGCAGTACTTC.

This clonotype was observed at least ten times. V usage is TRBV6-2 or TRBV6-3 and J usage is TRBJ1-1, with D hard to call. CDR3 length equals 13 residues. CDR1 is MNHEY, CDR2 SVGEGT, per germline. Trimming stripped 8 bases from V and 1 base from J, with 11 bases between. CDR3 loop: CASVGVQNTEAFF. The CDR3 DNA reads as TGTGCCAGCGTCGGGGTCCAGAACACTGAAGCTTTCTTT.

The chain couples TRBV4-1 to TRBJ1-2; the D gene is possibly TRBD1 (5 bases). Germline V gives CDR1 MGHRA, CDR2 YSYEKL. Trimming cost V 1 base and J 5 bases, with 17 bases left between them. This CDR3 has 16 residues. CDR3 loop: CASSQAFNEGFYGYTF. The DNA for the CDR3 is TGCGCCAGCAGCCAAGCTTTTAATGAGGGGTTTTATGGCTACACCTTC.

This clonotype was seen ten or more times. This chain links TRBV12-5 with TRBJ1-2, with 8 bases aligning to TRBD1. Looked up from germline, CDR1 is LGHNT and CDR2 is FRNRAP. Germline trimming cut 2 bases from V and 7 bases from J; bases unmatched to any gene: 6. This CDR3 has 14 residues. The CDR3 region has the DNA TGTGCTAGTGGTTTGTCGACAGGGGACCGTGGCTACACCTTC. Protein product: CASGLSTGDRGYTF.

In its sample, this clonotype was seen many times. The chain combines TRBV4-1 with TRBJ2-2; D ambiguous. The V end was cut by 0 bases, the J end by 7 bases, with 12 bases between. This CDR3 is built from 15 residues. Looked up from germline, CDR1 is MGHRA and CDR2 is YSYEKL. CDR3 residues: CASSQETLRSGELFF. In DNA, the CDR3 is TGCGCCAGCAGCCAAGAAACTTTGCGAAGCGGGGAGCTGTTTTTT.

This clonotype showed up many times. The rearrangement uses TRBV12-3 or TRBV12-4 and TRBJ1-1, with D maybe TRBD1 (5 bases). V lost 3 bases and J 1 base, leaving 9 bases between the germline ends. The CDR3 is 14 residues long. CDR3 protein: CASSLTDSNTEAFF. CDR3 bases: TGTGCCAGCAGTTTGACAGATTCGAACACTGAAGCTTTCTTT.

The table lists this clonotype with many counts. CDR3 nucleotides: TGTGCCAGTAGTCAGACAGGGGTTAGCACTGAAGCTTTCTTT. It yields the protein CASSQTGVSTEAFF. This chain connects TRBV19 to TRBJ1-1; TRBD1 matches at 8 bases. Trimming removed 5 bases from V and 4 bases from J; junction bases left unmatched: 6. Germline V gives CDR1 LNHDA, CDR2 SQIVND (reference sequence). This CDR3 spans 14 amino acids.

This clonotype was recorded many times. J is TRBJ1-1 and V is TRBV5-1, with D perhaps TRBD1 (6 bases). The CDR3 runs 17 residues. The V end was cut by 0 bases, the J end by 1 base, with 16 bases between. Germline V CDR1 and CDR2: SGHRS, YFSETQ. CDR3 sequence reads: CASSLGWWGASNTEAFF. The CDR3 region has the DNA TGCGCCAGCAGCTTGGGGTGGTGGGGGGCGTCGAACACTGAAGCTTTCTTT.

This clonotype was counted many times. The chain uses TRBV7-6 and TRBJ2-7; 9 nucleotides align to TRBD1. V lost 5 bases and J lost 6; bases outside the gene matches: 17. CDR1 SGHVS and CDR2 FNYEAQ come from the germline V gene. This CDR3 is 17 amino acids long. CDR3 sequence: CASSVYRGLRTFAEQYF. The DNA for the CDR3 is TGTGCCAGCAGCGTATACAGGGGGCTGAGGACTTTCGCCGAGCAGTACTTC. Full variable domain (outside the CDR3, taken from reference TRBV7-6 and TRBJ2-7): GAGVSQSPRYKVTKRGQDVALRCDPISGHVSLYWYRQALGQGPEFLTYFNYEAQQDKSGLPNDRFSAERPEGSISTLTIQRTEQRDSAMYRCASSVYRGLRTFAEQYFGPGTRLTVT.

This clonotype was counted many times. The V gene is TRBV29-1, the J gene TRBJ1-5; D unresolved. This CDR3 region has 14 residues. The V gene's germline CDR1 is SQVTM and CDR2 ANQGSEA. V was shortened by 2 bases and J by 0 bases, with 8 bases between the two germline ends. CDR3 DNA: TGCAGCGTTGAAAGGGATTATAGCAATCAGCCCCAGCATTTT. As protein: CSVERDYSNQPQHF.

This clonotype was counted ten times or more. J is TRBJ1-2 and V is TRBV19; maybe TRBD1 (5 bases). The CDR3 has 15 residues. Germline V gene data show CDR1 as LNHDA and CDR2 as SQIVND (reference sequence). V was trimmed by 6 bases and J by 4 bases, leaving 18 bases between them. In DNA, the CDR3 is TGTGCCAGTAGGATAAAGGACACGGTTAGCTATGGCTACACCTTC. Protein sequence: CASRIKDTVSYGYTF.

This clonotype came up many times. This chain connects TRBV24-1 to TRBJ2-5; 10 bases map to TRBD1. Germline CDR1 and CDR2: KGHDR and SFDVKD. CDR3 length equals 16 residues. With 3 bases clipped from V and 2 bases from J, the junction kept 5 bases outside the gene matches. The CDR3 region is CATSDVEDRGQETQYF. The CDR3 DNA reads TGTGCCACCAGTGATGTGGAGGACAGGGGGCAAGAGACCCAGTACTTC.

This clonotype was seen at least ten times. CDR3 sequence: CAISEQTPGVFTF. The CDR3 nucleotides read TGTGCCATCAGTGAGCAGACACCCGGAGTCTTCACCTTC. The genes are TRBV10-3 and TRBJ1-2, with unresolved D. The CDR3 has 13 amino acids. CDR1 ENHRY and CDR2 SYGVKD come from the germline V gene. V dropped 2 bases and J dropped 13 bases, with 17 bases sitting between them.